A selection of T cell receptor beta chains follows, all from one sample in a study of follicular helper T cells after annual influenza vaccination. Sequencing was performed with immunoSEQ multiplex PCR; in TCRdb, only in-frame clones are kept and a portion is missing. The repertoire holds about 11,000 clones, with 81% as singletons. The sample in question was CXCR5- memory CD4+ T cells sorted from blood, obtained on the day of influenza vaccination. Every receptor here comes from an adult who received the influenza vaccine. CDR3s include the opening cysteine and the closing phenylalanine or tryptophan.

TRBV28	CASRTYEGETSYEQYF
TRBV28	CASRLAGASTDTQYF
TRBV6-1	CASTRDNGPNYGYTF
TRBV30	CAWTGQSGETQYF
TRBV15	CATRNEQGAENNEQFF
TRBV7-9	CASSLVGAEGYTF
TRBV6-6	CASSYQDTYEQYF
TRBV19	CASSLRGGSTNEKLFF
TRBV11-2	CASSWPGAGNTIYF
TRBV5-6	CASSLEPRTGGETQYF